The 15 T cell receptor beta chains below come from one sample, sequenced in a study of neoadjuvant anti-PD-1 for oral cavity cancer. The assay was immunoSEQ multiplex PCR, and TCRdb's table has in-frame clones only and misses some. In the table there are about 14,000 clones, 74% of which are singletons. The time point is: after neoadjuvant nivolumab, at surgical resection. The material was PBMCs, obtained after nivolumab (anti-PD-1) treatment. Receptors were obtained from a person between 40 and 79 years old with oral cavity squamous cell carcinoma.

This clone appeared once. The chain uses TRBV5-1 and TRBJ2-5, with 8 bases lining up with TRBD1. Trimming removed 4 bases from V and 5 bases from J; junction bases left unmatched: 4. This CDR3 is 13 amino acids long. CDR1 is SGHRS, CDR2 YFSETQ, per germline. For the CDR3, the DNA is TGCGCCAGCAGCACCGGGACAGGCGAGACCCAGTACTTC. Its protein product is CASSTGTGETQYF.

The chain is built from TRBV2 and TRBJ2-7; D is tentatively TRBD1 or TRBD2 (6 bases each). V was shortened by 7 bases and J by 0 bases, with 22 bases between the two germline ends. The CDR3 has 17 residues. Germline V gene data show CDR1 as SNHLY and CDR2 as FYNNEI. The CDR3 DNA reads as TGTGCCAGCAACCCCCCTAGGGGGGCCGGGAGCTCCTACGAGCAGTACTTC. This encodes CASNPPRGAGSSYEQYF. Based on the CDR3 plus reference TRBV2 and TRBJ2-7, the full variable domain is EPEVTQTPSHQVTQMGQEVILRCVPISNHLYFYWYRQILGQKVEFLVSFYNNEISEKSEIFDDQFSVERPDGSNFTLKIRSTKLEDSAMYFCASNPPRGAGSSYEQYFGPGTRLTVT.

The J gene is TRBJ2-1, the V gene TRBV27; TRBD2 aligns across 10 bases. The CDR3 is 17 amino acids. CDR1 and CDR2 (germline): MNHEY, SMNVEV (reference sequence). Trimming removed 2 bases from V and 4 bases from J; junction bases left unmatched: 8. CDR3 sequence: CASSLGQASGSYNEQFF. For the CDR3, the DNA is TGTGCCAGCAGTTTAGGACAGGCTAGCGGGAGTTACAATGAGCAGTTCTTC.

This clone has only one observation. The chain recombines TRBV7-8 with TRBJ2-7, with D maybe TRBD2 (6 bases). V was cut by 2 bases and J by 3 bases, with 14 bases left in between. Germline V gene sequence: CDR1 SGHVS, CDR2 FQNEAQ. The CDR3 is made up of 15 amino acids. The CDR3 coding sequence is TGTGCCAGCAGCTTACGAGTCTCGGACTACTACGAGCAGTACTTC. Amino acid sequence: CASSLRVSDYYEQYF.

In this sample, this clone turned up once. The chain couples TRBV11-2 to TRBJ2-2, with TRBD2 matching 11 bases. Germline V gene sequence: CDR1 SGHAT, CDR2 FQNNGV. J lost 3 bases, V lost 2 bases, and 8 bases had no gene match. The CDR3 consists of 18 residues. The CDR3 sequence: CASSLRLAGLLDTGELFF. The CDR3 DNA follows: TGTGCCAGCAGCTTAAGACTAGCGGGGTTATTGGACACCGGGGAGCTGTTTTTT.

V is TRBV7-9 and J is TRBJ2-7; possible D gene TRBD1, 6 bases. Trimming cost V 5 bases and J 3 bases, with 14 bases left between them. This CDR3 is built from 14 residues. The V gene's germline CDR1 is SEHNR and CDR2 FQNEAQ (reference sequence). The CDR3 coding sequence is TGTGCCAGCAGCGCCTGGACAGTCGGCTACGAGCAGTACTTC. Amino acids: CASSAWTVGYEQYF. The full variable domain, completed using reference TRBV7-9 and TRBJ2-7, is DTGVSQNPRHKITKRGQNVTFRCDPISEHNRLYWYRQTLGQGPEFLTYFQNEAQLEKSRLLSDRFSAERPKGSFSTLEIQRTEQGDSAMYLCASSAWTVGYEQYFGPGTRLTVT.

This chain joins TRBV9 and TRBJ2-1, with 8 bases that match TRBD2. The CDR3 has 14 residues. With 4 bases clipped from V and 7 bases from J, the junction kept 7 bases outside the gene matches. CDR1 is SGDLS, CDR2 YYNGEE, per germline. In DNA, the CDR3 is TGTGCCAGCAGCCCCCGTGGGACTAGTAATGAGCAGTTCTTC. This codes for CASSPRGTSNEQFF.

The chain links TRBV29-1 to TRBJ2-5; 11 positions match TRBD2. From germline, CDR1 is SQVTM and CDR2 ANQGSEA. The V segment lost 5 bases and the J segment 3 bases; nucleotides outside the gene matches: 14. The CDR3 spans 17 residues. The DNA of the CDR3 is TGCAGCGTTATAACTAGCGGGGGATCCTACTGGGAAGAGACCCAGTACTTC. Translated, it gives CSVITSGGSYWEETQYF.

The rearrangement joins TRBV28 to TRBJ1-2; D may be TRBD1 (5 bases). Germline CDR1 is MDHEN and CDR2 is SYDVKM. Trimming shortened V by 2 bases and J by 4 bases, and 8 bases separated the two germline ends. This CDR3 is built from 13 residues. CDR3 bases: TGTGCCAGCAGTTTACAGGGTGGCTATGGCTACACCTTC. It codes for CASSLQGGYGYTF.

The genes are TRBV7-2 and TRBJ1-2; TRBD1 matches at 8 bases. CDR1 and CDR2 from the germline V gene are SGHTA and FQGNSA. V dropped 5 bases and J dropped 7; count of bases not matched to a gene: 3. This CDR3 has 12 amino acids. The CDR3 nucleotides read TGTGCCAGCAGCGAACAGGGGGTTGGCTACACCTTC. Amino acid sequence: CASSEQGVGYTF.

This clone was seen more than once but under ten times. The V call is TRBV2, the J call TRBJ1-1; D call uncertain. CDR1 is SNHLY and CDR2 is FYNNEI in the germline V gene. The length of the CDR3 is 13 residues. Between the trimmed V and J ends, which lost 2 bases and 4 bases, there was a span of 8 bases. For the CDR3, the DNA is TGTGCCAGCAGTGAACGGTGGCGCACTGAAGCTTTCTTT. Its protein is CASSERWRTEAFF.

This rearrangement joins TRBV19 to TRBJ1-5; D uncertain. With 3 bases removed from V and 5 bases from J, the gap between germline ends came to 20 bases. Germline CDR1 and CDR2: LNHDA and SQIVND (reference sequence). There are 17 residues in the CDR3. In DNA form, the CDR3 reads TGTGCCAGTAGTATTTCTCTGGGAGCGCCCAAGGATCAGCCCCAGCATTTT. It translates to CASSISLGAPKDQPQHF.

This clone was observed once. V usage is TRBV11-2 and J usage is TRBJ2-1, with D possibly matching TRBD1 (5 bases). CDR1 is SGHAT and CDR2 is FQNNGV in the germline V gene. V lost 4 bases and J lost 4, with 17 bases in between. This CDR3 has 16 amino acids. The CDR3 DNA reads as TGTGCCAGCAGCTCTATTTACAGGAAGAGGTACAATGAGCAGTTCTTC. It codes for CASSSIYRKRYNEQFF.

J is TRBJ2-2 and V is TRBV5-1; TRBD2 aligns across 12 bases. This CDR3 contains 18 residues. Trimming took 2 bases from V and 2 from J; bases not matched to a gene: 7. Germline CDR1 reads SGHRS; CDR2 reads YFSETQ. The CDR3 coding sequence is TGCGCCAGCAGCTTATGGACTAGCGGGATTATAAACACCGGGGAGCTGTTTTTT. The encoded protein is CASSLWTSGIINTGELFF. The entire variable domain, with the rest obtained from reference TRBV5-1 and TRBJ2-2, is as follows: KAGVTQTPRYLIKTRGQQVTLSCSPISGHRSVSWYQQTPGQGLQFLFEYFSETQRNKGNFPGRFSGRQFSNSRSEMNVSTLELGDSALYLCASSLWTSGIINTGELFFGEGSRLTVL.

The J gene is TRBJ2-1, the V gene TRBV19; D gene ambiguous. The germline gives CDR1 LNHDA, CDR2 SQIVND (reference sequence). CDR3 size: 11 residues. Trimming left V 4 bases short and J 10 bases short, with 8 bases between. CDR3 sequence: CASSTRKEQFF. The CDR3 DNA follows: TGTGCCAGTAGTACCCGGAAAGAGCAGTTCTTC. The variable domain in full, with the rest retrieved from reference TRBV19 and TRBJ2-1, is DGGITQSPKYLFRKEGQNVTLSCEQNLNHDAMYWYRQDPGQGLRLIYYSQIVNDFQKGDIAEGYSVSREKKESFPLTVTSAQKNPTAFYLCASSTRKEQFFGPGTRLTVL.